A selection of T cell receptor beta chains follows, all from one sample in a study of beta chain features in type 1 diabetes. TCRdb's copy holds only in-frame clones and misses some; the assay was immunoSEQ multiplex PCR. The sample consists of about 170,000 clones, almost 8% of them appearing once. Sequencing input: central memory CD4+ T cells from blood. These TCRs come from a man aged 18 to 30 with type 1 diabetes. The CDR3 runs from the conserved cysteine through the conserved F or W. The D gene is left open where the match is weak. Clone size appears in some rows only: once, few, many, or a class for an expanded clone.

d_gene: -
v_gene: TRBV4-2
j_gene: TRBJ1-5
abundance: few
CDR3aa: CASSQDFGTPGGDQPQHF
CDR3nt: TGTGCCAGCAGCCAAGATTTTGGGACACCGGGAGGAGATCAGCCCCAGCATTTT

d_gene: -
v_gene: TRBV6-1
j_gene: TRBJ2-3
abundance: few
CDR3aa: CASKYTESTDTQYF
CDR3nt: TGTGCCAGCAAGTACACAGAGAGCACAGATACGCAGTATTTT

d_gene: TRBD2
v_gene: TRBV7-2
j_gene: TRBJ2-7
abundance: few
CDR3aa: CASSPSLKPGTSGQYEQYF
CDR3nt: TGTGCCAGCAGCCCATCGCTAAAACCTGGGACTAGCGGGCAATACGAGCAGTACTTC

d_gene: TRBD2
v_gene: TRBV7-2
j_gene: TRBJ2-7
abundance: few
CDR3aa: CASSLLASGRYEQYF
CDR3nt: TGTGCCAGCAGCTTACTAGCTAGCGGGAGATACGAGCAGTACTTC

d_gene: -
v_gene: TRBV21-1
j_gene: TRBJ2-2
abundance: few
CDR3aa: CASSDLPGGHPITGELFF
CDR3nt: TGTGCCAGCAGCGACCTCCCGGGGGGGCATCCAATAACCGGGGAGCTGTTTTTT

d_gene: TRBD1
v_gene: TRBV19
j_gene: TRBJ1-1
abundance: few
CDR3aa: CASSFTGGATFF
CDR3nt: TGTGCCAGTAGTTTTACAGGGGGCGCGACTTTCTTT

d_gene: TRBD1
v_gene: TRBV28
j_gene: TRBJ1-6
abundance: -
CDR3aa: CASTLRGQLAHSPLHF
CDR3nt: TGTGCCAGCACCCTCCGGGGACAGCTGGCGCATTCACCCCTCCACTTT

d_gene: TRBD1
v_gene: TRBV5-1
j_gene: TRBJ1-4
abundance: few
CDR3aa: CASSLAGTGLRGNEKLFF
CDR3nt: TGCGCCAGCAGCTTGGCCGGGACAGGCCTGCGGGGAAATGAAAAACTGTTTTTT

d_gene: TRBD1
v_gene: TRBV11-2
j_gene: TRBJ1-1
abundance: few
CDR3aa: CASSSNRGRFAEAFF
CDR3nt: TGTGCCAGCAGCTCGAACAGGGGGCGCTTCGCTGAAGCTTTCTTT

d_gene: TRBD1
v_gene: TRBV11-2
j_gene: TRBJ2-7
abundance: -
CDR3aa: CASSSDRGLFYEQYF
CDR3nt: TGTGCCAGCAGCTCGGACAGGGGGCTCTTCTACGAGCAGTACTTC

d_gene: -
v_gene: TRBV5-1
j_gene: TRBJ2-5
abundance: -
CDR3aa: CASSYGGNQETQYF
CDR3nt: TGCGCCAGCAGCTACGGGGGTAACCAAGAGACCCAGTACTTC

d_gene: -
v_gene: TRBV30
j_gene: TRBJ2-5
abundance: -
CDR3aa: CAWSRGGGETQYF
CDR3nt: TGTGCCTGGAGTAGGGGGGGCGGGGAGACCCAGTACTTC

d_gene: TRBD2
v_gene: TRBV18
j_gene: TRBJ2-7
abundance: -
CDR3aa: CASSPGLGYEQYF
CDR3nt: TGTGCCAGCTCACCCGGACTAGGGTACGAGCAGTACTTC

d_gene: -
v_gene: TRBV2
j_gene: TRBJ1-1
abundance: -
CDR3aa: CASSVSQMNTEAFF
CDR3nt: TGTGCCAGCAGTGTATCACAGATGAACACTGAAGCTTTCTTT

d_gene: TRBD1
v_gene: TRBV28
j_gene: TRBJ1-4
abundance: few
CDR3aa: CASSVGQIREKLFF
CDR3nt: TGTGCCAGCAGTGTGGGACAGATCCGGGAAAAACTGTTTTTT

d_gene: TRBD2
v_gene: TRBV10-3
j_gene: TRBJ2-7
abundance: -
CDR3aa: CAIRTSGGSFPEQYF
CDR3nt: TGTGCCATCAGGACTAGCGGGGGATCGTTTCCCGAGCAGTACTTC

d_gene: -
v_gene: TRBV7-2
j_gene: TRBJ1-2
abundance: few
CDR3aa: CASSLTAPGYGYTF
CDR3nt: TGTGCCAGCAGCTTGACAGCTCCTGGTTATGGCTACACCTTC

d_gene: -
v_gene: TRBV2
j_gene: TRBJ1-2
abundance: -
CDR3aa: CASSELGDYGYTF
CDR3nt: TGTGCCAGCAGTGAATTAGGGGACTATGGCTACACCTTC

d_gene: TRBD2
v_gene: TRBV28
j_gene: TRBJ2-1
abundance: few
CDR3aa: CASSLAGDSYNEQFF
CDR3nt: TGTGCCAGCAGCCTCGCGGGAGACTCCTACAATGAGCAGTTCTTC

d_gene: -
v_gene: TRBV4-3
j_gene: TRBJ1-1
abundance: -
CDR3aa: CASSQGGEAFF
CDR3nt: TGCGCCAGCAGCCAAGGCGGCGAAGCTTTCTTT

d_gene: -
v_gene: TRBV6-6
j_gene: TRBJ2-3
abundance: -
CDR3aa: CASRGTAVNTDTQYF
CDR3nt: TGTGCCAGCAGAGGTACAGCGGTGAACACAGATACGCAGTATTTT

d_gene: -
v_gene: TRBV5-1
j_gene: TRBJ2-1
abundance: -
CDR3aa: CASSRTTGSSYNEQFF
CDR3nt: TGCGCCAGCAGCAGAACAACAGGGAGCTCCTACAATGAGCAGTTCTTC

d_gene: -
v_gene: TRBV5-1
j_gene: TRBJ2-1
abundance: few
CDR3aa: CASSFQGYNEQFF
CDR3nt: TGCGCCAGCAGCTTTCAGGGTTACAATGAGCAGTTCTTC

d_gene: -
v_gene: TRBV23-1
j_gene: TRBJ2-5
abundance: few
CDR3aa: CASSQTLPYRAQETQYF
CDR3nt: TGCGCCAGCAGTCAAACTCTCCCCTACAGGGCCCAAGAGACCCAGTACTTC

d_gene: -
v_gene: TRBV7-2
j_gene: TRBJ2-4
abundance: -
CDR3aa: CASSLDLAKNIQYF
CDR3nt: TGTGCCAGCAGCTTAGATCTAGCCAAAAACATTCAGTACTTC

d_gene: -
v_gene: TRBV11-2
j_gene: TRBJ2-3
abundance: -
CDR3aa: CASSLDPGSDTQYF
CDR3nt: TGTGCCAGCAGCTTAGATCCAGGGTCAGATACGCAGTATTTT

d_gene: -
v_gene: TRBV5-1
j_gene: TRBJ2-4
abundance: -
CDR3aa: CASSLDSAKNIQYF
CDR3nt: TGCGCCAGCAGCTTGGACTCAGCCAAAAACATTCAGTACTTC